One and the same sample provided the 32 T cell receptor beta chains below, sequenced in a study of cytomegalovirus exposure and HLA in healthy donors. In the PCR, 60 Vbeta and 13 Jbeta primers were used. Using immunoSEQ multiplex PCR, the repertoire was profiled, and TCRdb retains in-frame clones only, with some absent. This sample's table reports roughly 200,000 clones. What was sequenced was PBMCs. The receptors here all came from a girl aged 2 to 10 in good health and CMV-seropositive.

V and J are TRBV14 and TRBJ2-7; D is ambiguous. Germline-derived CDR1 and CDR2 are SGHDN and FVKESK. This CDR3 is built from 13 residues. Trimming cost V 4 bases and J 6 bases, with 13 bases left between them. CDR3 in DNA: TGTGCCAGCAGCCCAGCGCCCCCGGGCGAGCAGTACTTC. It translates to CASSPAPPGEQYF.

This chain connects TRBV5-4 to TRBJ2-5; TRBD2 aligns across 10 bases. The end of the DNA aligns better with TRBJ2-7, so the J call may be wrong. This CDR3 contains 14 residues. CDR1 and CDR2 (germline): SGHNT, YYREEE (reference sequence). CDR3 sequence: CASSFRLAGAEQYF. CDR3 coding DNA: TGTGCCAGCAGCTTCAGGCTAGCGGGAGCCGAGCAGTACTTC.

The gene calls are TRBV11-2 and TRBJ1-2; possibly TRBD1 for D (5 bases). V lost 5 bases and J 0 bases, leaving 16 bases between the germline ends. The CDR3 runs 16 residues. The germline gives CDR1 SGHAT, CDR2 FQNNGV. CDR3 bases: TGTGCCAGCAGCCCCTTCCGGCGGGGGACTAACTATGGCTACACCTTC. As protein: CASSPFRRGTNYGYTF.

The chain carries TRBV5-6 and TRBJ2-3, with TRBD2 as a possible D gene (5 bases). Trimming stripped 3 bases from V and 0 bases from J, with 11 bases between. From germline, CDR1 is SGHDT and CDR2 YYEEEE. The CDR3 has 15 residues. The CDR3 nucleotides read TGTGCCAGCAGCTCTCGAGCGGTTAGCACAGATACGCAGTATTTT. Translated, it gives CASSSRAVSTDTQYF.

The rearrangement uses TRBV10-3 and TRBJ2-7; 9 bases match TRBD1. This CDR3 spans 12 amino acids. In germline, CDR1 is ENHRY, CDR2 SYGVKD. The V and J ends lost 10 bases and 12 bases, in that order; junction bases with no gene match: 13. The CDR3 bases are TGTGCCACCGGGGACAGGGACCTACGAAGGTACTTC. Encoded protein: CATGDRDLRRYF.

The chain joins TRBV5-3 to TRBJ2-7, with a weak D call TRBD2 (6 bases). TRBV5-3 is an ORF for which the function is uncertain. V lost 0 bases and J lost 5, with 15 bases in between. This CDR3 comprises 15 residues. CDR3 DNA: TGTGCCAGAAGCTTGGAGCCCACTAGCCTCCACGAGCAGTACTTC. Its protein product is CARSLEPTSLHEQYF.

V and J are TRBV28 and TRBJ2-2; TRBD2 might be the D (5 bases). Deletions cut 6 bases from V and 3 bases from J, with 17 bases between. CDR3 length equals 16 residues. Germline-derived CDR1 and CDR2 are MDHEN and SYDVKM. The chain's CDR3 is CASRSKKSGYTGELFF. The CDR3 DNA follows: TGTGCCAGCAGGAGTAAGAAGAGCGGATACACCGGGGAGCTGTTTTTT.

V usage is TRBV21-1 and J usage is TRBJ2-7; the table's D gene call, TRBD2, was not cross checked with the DNA. TRBV21-1 is a documented pseudogene. The length of the CDR3 is 15 residues. The CDR3 DNA sequence: TGTGCCAGCAGCAAAGATCCAGCGGGAGGCTACGAGCAGTACTTC. This gives the protein CASSKDPAGGYEQYF.

The chain employs TRBV15 and TRBJ2-2; D not certain. CDR3 length equals 17 residues. V gave up 6 bases and J gave up 0 bases, with 17 bases separating them. Germline V lookup: CDR1 LNHNV, CDR2 YYDKDF (reference sequence). CDR3 nucleotide sequence: TGTGCCACCAGTCGTAGGAGTACCCCTACGAACACCGGGGAGCTGTTTTTT. This sequence encodes CATSRRSTPTNTGELFF.

In regard to this clone: This same CDR3 is encoded by further DNA sequences in the sample. The V gene is TRBV5-6, the J gene TRBJ2-5; 12 positions agree with TRBD2. V was clipped by 1 base and J by 1 base; unmatched bases: 8. Germline V CDR1 and CDR2: SGHDT, YYEEEE. This CDR3 is 18 amino acids long. The CDR3 here is CASSLLQRLAGVQETQYF. The CDR3 nucleotides are TGTGCCAGCAGCTTGTTGCAGAGACTAGCGGGGGTCCAAGAGACCCAGTACTTC.

The V gene is TRBV10-2, the J gene TRBJ1-4; D may be TRBD1 (6 bases). The CDR3 contains 14 residues. Trimming pared 8 bases from V and 7 bases from J, leaving 17 bases between. Germline V gene sequence: CDR1 WSHSY, CDR2 SAAADI. CDR3 nucleotides: TGCGCCAGCGGGGACAACAGGGCGGGTGAAAAACTGTTTTTT. It yields the protein CASGDNRAGEKLFF.

This sequence joins TRBV11-2 and TRBJ1-4; a possible D gene is TRBD1 (6 bases). The CDR3 totals 17 residues. Per the germline V gene, CDR1 is SGHAT and CDR2 is FQNNGV. V lost 5 bases, J lost 4 bases, and 20 bases lay in between. CDR3 loop: CASSPLVGGAINEKLFF. Written as DNA, the CDR3 is TGTGCCAGCAGCCCCTTGGTAGGGGGGGCGATTAATGAAAAACTGTTTTTT.

The rearrangement joins TRBV7-2 to TRBJ2-7, with 9 bases matching TRBD2. V shed 4 bases and J 4 bases; nucleotides not matched to a gene: 8. Per the germline V gene, CDR1 is SGHTA and CDR2 is FQGNSA. The CDR3 length is 15 residues. The CDR3, as DNA: TGTGCCAGCAGCTCCCCGGGACTAGCAGGGTACGAGCAGTACTTC. Protein: CASSSPGLAGYEQYF.

A word on this clone: One junction end disagrees with the germline gene, perhaps due to a read error. V gene TRBV2 combines with J gene TRBJ1-3, with D possibly being TRBD1 (6 bases). The V gene's germline CDR1 is SNHLY and CDR2 FYNNEI. The CDR3 extends over 16 amino acids. The CDR3 nucleotides read TGTGCCAGCAGCGTCTCGGGGGGGGCAAGTGGAGACACCATATATTTT. It codes for CASSVSGGASGDTIYF.

The V call is TRBV6-5, the J call TRBJ1-2; perhaps TRBD1 as D (5 bases). Between the trimmed V and J ends, which lost 2 bases and 5 bases, there was a span of 9 bases. Germline-derived CDR1 and CDR2 are MNHEY and SVGAGI. The CDR3 is 13 amino acids. The CDR3, as DNA: TGTGCCAGCAGTTACCCCGGGGGATATGGCTACACCTTC. This sequence encodes CASSYPGGYGYTF.

The rearrangement joins TRBV5-1 to TRBJ1-2; 10 nucleotides agree with TRBD1. V shed 0 bases, J shed 8 bases, and the junction held 10 bases outside the gene matches. The CDR3 totals 16 residues. Germline V gives CDR1 SGHRS, CDR2 YFSETQ. In DNA, the CDR3 is TGCGCCAGCAGCTTGGGATCCTGGGACAGGGGTGAAGGCTACACCTTC. Protein product: CASSLGSWDRGEGYTF.

This chain connects TRBV18 to TRBJ2-1; 8 bases map to TRBD2. Trimming at V came to 2 bases and at J to 9 bases, leaving 6 bases not matched to a gene. Germline CDR1 KGHSH, CDR2 LQKENI. The length of the CDR3 is 14 residues. CDR3 DNA sequence: TGTGCCAGCTCACCAGGGGCGGGGGGCGGTGAGCAGTTCTTC. Amino acids: CASSPGAGGGEQFF.

The V and J genes are TRBV7-2 and TRBJ2-7; TRBD2 might be the D (6 bases). The V gene's germline CDR1 is SGHTA and CDR2 FQGNSA. The V end lost 2 bases, the J end lost 6 bases, and 14 bases lay between the germline ends. The CDR3 runs 14 residues. In DNA, the CDR3 is TGTGCCAGCAGCTTAAGGAGGGGCGTCGGCGAGCAGTACTTC. It yields the protein CASSLRRGVGEQYF.

The chain links TRBV4-1 to TRBJ2-3; the D gene is possibly TRBD2 (5 bases). The ends were cut back, 2 bases at V and 3 bases at J, with 18 bases in the middle. This CDR3 is built from 17 residues. Germline loops: CDR1 MGHRA, CDR2 YSYEKL. The CDR3 DNA sequence: TGCGCCAGCAGCCAACACCCGGCGGGTTCGTTTACAGATACGCAGTATTTT. Translated: CASSQHPAGSFTDTQYF.

The chain couples TRBV6-4 to TRBJ2-3; 9 bases line up with TRBD2. The CDR3 is 15 amino acids. Germline assignment: CDR1 MRHNA and CDR2 SNTAGT. J was trimmed by 3 bases and V by 4 bases; bases with no gene match: 5. CDR3: CASSVVAGVTDTQYF. DNA for the CDR3: TGTGCCAGCAGTGTCGTAGCGGGAGTTACAGATACGCAGTATTTT.

The chain joins TRBV2 to TRBJ2-1, with a tentative D call TRBD2 (6 bases). The length of the CDR3 is 14 residues. V was clipped by 10 bases and J by 3 bases, with 16 bases between them. Per germline, CDR1 SNHLY and CDR2 FYNNEI. The CDR3 spells CATTAGHNYNEQFF. The CDR3 DNA is TGTGCCACAACAGCGGGCCATAACTACAATGAGCAGTTCTTC.

The rearrangement links TRBV23-1 to TRBJ1-1, with D perhaps TRBD1 (6 bases). TRBV23-1 is marked as an open reading frame, function uncertain. V was cut by 3 bases and J by 1 base, with 9 bases left in between. The CDR3 length is 14 residues. The CDR3 region has the DNA TGCGCCAGCAGTCAGGGGGCGCGGAACACTGAAGCTTTCTTT. It codes for CASSQGARNTEAFF.

V is TRBV6-1 and J is TRBJ2-3; 10 bases align to TRBD2. The ends lost 10 bases at V and 2 bases at J; junction bases unmatched: 3. Germline-derived CDR1 and CDR2 are MNHNS and SASEGT. There are 13 residues in the CDR3. The CDR3 is CANGLAATDTQYF. CDR3 coding DNA: TGTGCCAATGGACTAGCGGCCACAGATACGCAGTATTTT.

The chain couples TRBV5-4 to TRBJ1-2; D is perhaps TRBD1 (5 bases). The CDR3 is 17 amino acids. Trimming shortened V by 0 bases and J by 2 bases, and 17 bases separated the two germline ends. Germline V gene lookup returns CDR1 SGHNT and CDR2 YYREEE (reference sequence). The CDR3 nucleotides read TGTGCCAGCAGCTTGGGCCAGGGTAGTAGGATGAACTATGGCTACACCTTC. Protein sequence: CASSLGQGSRMNYGYTF. Drawing the rest from reference TRBV5-4 and TRBJ1-2, the complete variable domain is ETGVTQSPTHLIKTRGQQVTLRCSSQSGHNTVSWYQQALGQGPQFIFQYYREEENGRGNFPPRFSGLQFPNYSSELNVNALELDDSALYLCASSLGQGSRMNYGYTFGSGTRLTVV.

The chain joins TRBV7-7 to TRBJ2-5; possibly TRBD2 for D (6 bases). The CDR3 is made up of 15 amino acids. Per the germline V gene, CDR1 is SSHAT and CDR2 is FNYEAQ (reference sequence). V was clipped by 6 bases and J by 2 bases, with 16 bases between them. CDR3 residues: CASSTGLGVQETQYF. CDR3 DNA sequence: TGTGCCAGCAGTACGGGACTGGGGGTTCAAGAGACCCAGTACTTC.

Notes on this clone: Within the sample, other DNA sequences also encode this same CDR3. The chain employs TRBV5-6 and TRBJ1-1; D remains unclear. The germline CDR1 and CDR2 sequences are SGHDT and YYEEEE. V was pared by 2 bases and J by 5 bases, with 7 bases between. This CDR3 has 12 residues. The CDR3 here is CASSFGGTEAFF. Here the CDR3 DNA reads TGTGCCAGCAGCTTTGGAGGAACTGAAGCTTTCTTT.

This rearrangement joins TRBV7-9 to TRBJ1-1, with 7 positions matching TRBD1. V shed 6 bases, J shed 4 bases, and the junction held 8 bases outside the gene matches. Germline lookup yields CDR1 SEHNR and CDR2 FQNEAQ (reference sequence). CDR3 length: 14 residues. The CDR3: CASSRDSGVTEAFF. The CDR3 DNA reads as TGTGCCAGCAGTAGGGACAGCGGAGTCACTGAAGCTTTCTTT.

V is TRBV5-4 and J is TRBJ2-7, with 13 bases identical to TRBD2. V shed 4 bases and J 5 bases; nucleotides not matched to a gene: 12. CDR1 is SGHNT and CDR2 is YYREEE in the germline V gene (reference sequence). This CDR3 region has 17 residues. CDR3 in DNA: TGTGCCAGCAGCCCTCAGACCGGACTAGCGGGAGTCCACGAGCAGTACTTC. Protein sequence: CASSPQTGLAGVHEQYF. The full variable domain, with the rest looked up from reference TRBV5-4 and TRBJ2-7, is ETGVTQSPTHLIKTRGQQVTLRCSSQSGHNTVSWYQQALGQGPQFIFQYYREEENGRGNFPPRFSGLQFPNYSSELNVNALELDDSALYLCASSPQTGLAGVHEQYFGPGTRLTVT.

The rearrangement links TRBV2 to TRBJ1-1; TRBD1 might be the D (5 bases). The CDR3 has 13 amino acids. CDR1 and CDR2 (germline): SNHLY, FYNNEI. V shed 7 bases and J shed 1 base, with 10 bases lying between them. CDR3 region: CASTAGPNTEAFF. The CDR3 coding sequence is TGTGCCAGCACAGCAGGGCCGAACACTGAAGCTTTCTTT. The full variable domain, in which reference TRBV2 and TRBJ1-1 provide the parts outside the CDR3, is EPEVTQTPSHQVTQMGQEVILRCVPISNHLYFYWYRQILGQKVEFLVSFYNNEISEKSEIFDDQFSVERPDGSNFTLKIRSTKLEDSAMYFCASTAGPNTEAFFGQGTRLTVV.

The chain combines TRBV7-8 with TRBJ2-5, with TRBD2 matching over 13 bases. V trimming: 3 bases; J trimming: 5 bases; junction bases outside the gene matches: 3. The germline CDR1 and CDR2 sequences are SGHVS and FQNEAQ. The length of the CDR3 is 15 residues. DNA for the CDR3: TGTGCCAGCAGCTTGGGGACTAGCGGGACCGAGACCCAGTACTTC. This codes for CASSLGTSGTETQYF.

The chain uses TRBV11-2 and TRBJ2-2, with 9 bases lining up with TRBD1. V lost 5 bases, J lost 3 bases, and 7 bases stayed unmatched. This CDR3 region has 16 residues. Per the germline V gene, CDR1 is SGHAT and CDR2 is FQNNGV. For the CDR3, the DNA is TGTGCCAGCAGCCAAAGACAGGGGGGGGACACCGGGGAGCTGTTTTTT. It specifies CASSQRQGGDTGELFF.

This chain joins TRBV7-2 and TRBJ1-1; TRBD1 agrees at 12 bases. Germline CDR1 is SGHTA and CDR2 is FQGNSA. Unmatched junction bases numbered 10, after V lost 1 base and J lost 10 bases. CDR3 length equals 16 residues. This chain's CDR3 is CASSLGDRGPWAGAFF. CDR3 bases: TGTGCCAGCAGCTTAGGGGACAGGGGGCCTTGGGCGGGAGCTTTCTTT.